These 29 T cell receptor beta chains originate from one sample sequenced in a study of cytomegalovirus exposure and HLA in healthy donors. Produced via immunoSEQ multiplex PCR; TCRdb's table is partial and in-frame only. The sample has about 180,000 clones; 75% to 90% are singletons. The sample taken for sequencing was PBMCs. Every receptor here comes from a man aged 18 to 29 in good health and CMV-seropositive.

The chain uses TRBV6-5 and TRBJ1-5; D not resolved. CDR1 is MNHEY, CDR2 SVGAGI, per germline. V shed 8 bases and J shed 7 bases, with 9 bases lying between them. This CDR3 comprises 11 residues. Here the CDR3 reads CASGRLQPQHF. The CDR3 coding sequence is TGTGCCAGCGGGCGATTGCAGCCCCAGCATTTT.

The chain uses TRBV5-1 and TRBJ1-4; maybe TRBD1 (6 bases). There are 15 residues in the CDR3. The V and J ends lost 7 bases and 6 bases respectively, with 19 bases between them. The germline gives CDR1 SGHRS, CDR2 YFSETQ. CDR3 amino acids: CASEVRDIQHEKLFF. As DNA, the CDR3 is TGCGCCAGCGAGGTCCGGGACATCCAACATGAAAAACTGTTTTTT.

The chain employs TRBV11-3 and TRBJ2-5, with 8 bases lining up with TRBD1. J gave up 4 bases and V 5 bases, and 12 bases lay outside the gene matches. The CDR3 is made up of 16 amino acids. CDR1 and CDR2 (germline): SGHNT, YENEEA. CDR3 in DNA: TGTGCCAGCAGCGTTAGCTTTTCGACAGGGGCAGAGACCCAGTACTTC. Translating gives CASSVSFSTGAETQYF.

The gene calls are TRBV28 and TRBJ2-1, with 12 positions matching TRBD1. The J segment lost 10 bases and the V segment lost 2 bases, leaving 9 bases of the junction unmatched. This CDR3 is 16 amino acids long. Germline CDR1 reads MDHEN; CDR2 reads SYDVKM. The CDR3 coding sequence is TGTGCCAGCAGTTTAACCCTCGGGACAGGGGGCGTAGAGCAGTTCTTC. This codes for CASSLTLGTGGVEQFF.

V gene TRBV25-1 combines with J gene TRBJ2-3, with a weak D call TRBD1 (5 bases). Trimming left V 3 bases short and J 4 bases short, with 8 bases between. Germline-derived CDR1 and CDR2 are MGHDK and SYGVNS. The CDR3 has 13 residues. As DNA, the CDR3 is TGTGCCAGCAGTGACAGGGTCCCAGATACGCAGTATTTT. Translation: CASSDRVPDTQYF.

The V gene is TRBV6-6, the J gene TRBJ2-7; D remains unclear. Trimming pared 8 bases from V and 5 bases from J, leaving 13 bases between. The CDR3 is 12 residues long. CDR1 is MNHNY and CDR2 is SVGAGI in the germline V gene (reference sequence). Here the CDR3 DNA reads TGTGCCAGCGGTCCCTACGTCGACGAGCAGTACTTC. This codes for CASGPYVDEQYF.

The rearrangement links TRBV28 to TRBJ2-5, with 10 bases that match TRBD1. Germline V gene lookup returns CDR1 MDHEN and CDR2 SYDVKM. The CDR3 runs 15 residues. Trimming cost V 5 bases and J 5 bases; bases outside gene matches: 8. CDR3 sequence (DNA): TGTGCCAGCAGTCTAGGGACAGGGGAGAAGGAGACCCAGTACTTC. Protein product: CASSLGTGEKETQYF. The whole variable domain, filled in from reference TRBV28 and TRBJ2-5, reads DVKVTQSSRYLVKRTGEKVFLECVQDMDHENMFWYRQDPGLGLRLIYFSYDVKMKEKGDIPEGYSVSREKKERFSLILESASTNQTSMYLCASSLGTGEKETQYFGPGTRLLVL.

Written as DNA, the CDR3 is TGTGCCAGCAGCACGTCCGGGACTAGCGGGAGAAAGGGGTTCGATGAGCAGTTCTTC. Translated, it gives CASSTSGTSGRKGFDEQFF. This sequence joins TRBV5-6 and TRBJ2-1, with 14 positions matching TRBD2. This CDR3 spans 19 amino acids. Germline V lookup: CDR1 SGHDT, CDR2 YYEEEE. The V segment lost 4 bases and the J segment 8 bases; nucleotides outside the gene matches: 17.

The genes are TRBV5-4 and TRBJ2-7; D perhaps matches TRBD1 (5 bases). The length of the CDR3 is 14 residues. The V gene lost 0 bases and the J gene lost 4 bases, with 11 bases spanning the gap. The germline gives CDR1 SGHNT, CDR2 YYREEE (reference sequence). CDR3 residues: CASSLGQGHYEQYF. CDR3 DNA sequence: TGTGCCAGCAGCTTGGGGCAGGGTCATTACGAGCAGTACTTC.

J is TRBJ2-1 and V is TRBV4-2, with TRBD2 matching over 14 bases. The V gene's germline CDR1 is LGHNA and CDR2 YNFKEQ. The CDR3 totals 19 residues. After removal of 1 base from V and 7 bases from J, the junction contained 12 bases not matched to a gene. The CDR3 nucleotides are TGTGCCAGCAGCCAAGTCTTCACACAGGGACTAGCGGGAGCTAATGAGCAGTTCTTC. Residues: CASSQVFTQGLAGANEQFF.

The chain combines TRBV6-5 with TRBJ2-7; possible D gene TRBD1, 6 bases. Germline CDR1 is MNHEY and CDR2 is SVGAGI. This CDR3 spans 15 amino acids. V shed 2 bases and J shed 3 bases, with 14 bases lying between them. This CDR3 is CASSYEGTLHYEQYF. The CDR3 DNA is TGTGCCAGCAGTTACGAAGGGACACTACACTACGAGCAGTACTTC.

The rearrangement uses TRBV5-1 and TRBJ2-3; a weak D match, TRBD2 (6 bases). Trimming left V 5 bases short and J 0 bases short, with 10 bases between. The CDR3 loop spans 14 amino acids. Germline assignment: CDR1 SGHRS and CDR2 YFSETQ. Written as DNA, the CDR3 is TGCGCCAGCAGGGACGGGGGAAGCACAGATACGCAGTATTTT. This encodes CASRDGGSTDTQYF. Full variable domain (missing parts from reference TRBV5-1 and TRBJ2-3): KAGVTQTPRYLIKTRGQQVTLSCSPISGHRSVSWYQQTPGQGLQFLFEYFSETQRNKGNFPGRFSGRQFSNSRSEMNVSTLELGDSALYLCASRDGGSTDTQYFGPGTRLTVL.

This chain joins TRBV6-1 and TRBJ2-1; TRBD1 agrees at 7 bases. Trimming cost V 6 bases and J 2 bases; bases outside gene matches: 7. This CDR3 is 15 amino acids long. CDR1 is MNHNS and CDR2 is SASEGT in the germline V gene. Here the CDR3 reads CASSEGTVTYNEQFF. CDR3 DNA: TGTGCCAGCAGCGAGGGGACAGTCACCTACAATGAGCAGTTCTTC.

V and J are TRBV7-9 and TRBJ1-1; D not certain. The V gene's germline CDR1 is SEHNR and CDR2 FQNEAQ (reference sequence). V was shortened by 2 bases and J by 6 bases, with 7 bases between the two germline ends. The CDR3 spans 12 residues. For the CDR3, the DNA is TGTGCCAGCAGCTTAATCGGGGCTGAAGCTTTCTTT. This translates into CASSLIGAEAFF.

The rearrangement links TRBV5-6 to TRBJ2-2; possibly TRBD2 for D (5 bases). Germline V gives CDR1 SGHDT, CDR2 YYEEEE. This CDR3 has 14 amino acids. V was shortened by 0 bases and J by 2 bases, with 5 bases between the two germline ends. Written as DNA, the CDR3 is TGTGCCAGCAGCTTGGGGACTAACACCGGGGAGCTGTTTTTT. It specifies CASSLGTNTGELFF.

The J gene is TRBJ1-6, the V gene TRBV2; 10 nucleotides agree with TRBD1. CDR3 length: 16 residues. Germline CDR1 is SNHLY and CDR2 is FYNNEI. Trimming cost V 3 bases and J 10 bases; bases outside gene matches: 9. DNA of the CDR3: TGTGCCAGCAGTGACCCCCGGGACAGGGGAGGATCACCCCTCCACTTT. Its protein product is CASSDPRDRGGSPLHF.

The chain links TRBV7-3 to TRBJ1-3, with 10 nucleotides matching TRBD1. V trimming: 5 bases; J trimming: 3 bases; junction bases outside the gene matches: 7. Germline CDR1 and CDR2: SGHTA and FQGTGA. The CDR3 contains 16 residues. The CDR3, as DNA: TGTGCCAGCAGCCGTCCACGGACAGGGGGTGGAAACACCATATATTTT. Its translation: CASSRPRTGGGNTIYF. Looking up the rest from reference TRBV7-3 and TRBJ1-3 gives the full variable domain: GAGVSQTPSNKVTEKGKYVELRCDPISGHTALYWYRQSLGQGPEFLIYFQGTGAADDSGLPNDRFFAVRPEGSVSTLKIQRTERGDSAVYLCASSRPRTGGGNTIYFGEGSWLTVV.

This clone was detected a few times. The chain combines TRBV7-9 with TRBJ2-1, with D perhaps TRBD2 (6 bases). Germline V gene data show CDR1 as SEHNR and CDR2 as FQNEAQ (reference sequence). The CDR3 is made up of 14 amino acids. V was cut by 1 base and J by 15 bases, with 19 bases left in between. The CDR3 is CASSLVRSGDSPFF. CDR3 bases: TGTGCCAGCAGCTTAGTTCGTTCGGGGGATTCGCCGTTCTTC.

This clone has only one observation. The chain couples TRBV28 to TRBJ1-5; D is perhaps TRBD1 (5 bases). The V gene lost 4 bases and the J gene lost 7 bases, with 11 bases spanning the gap. The CDR3 sequence is 13 residues long. Germline CDR1 reads MDHEN; CDR2 reads SYDVKM. CDR3 DNA: TGTGCCAGCAGTTCAGGGTCGTGGCAGCCCCAGCATTTT. It encodes CASSSGSWQPQHF.

The chain joins TRBV30 to TRBJ2-7, with 11 bases fitting TRBD1. The junction had 2 bases not matched to a gene; V was cut back by 5 bases and J by 2 bases. Per the germline V gene, CDR1 is GTSNPN and CDR2 is SVGIG (reference sequence). The CDR3 runs 13 residues. Written as DNA, the CDR3 is TGTGCCTGGGGGACAGGGGGGACCTACGAGCAGTACTTC. It translates to CAWGTGGTYEQYF.

The chain is built from TRBV5-1 and TRBJ1-2, with 9 bases identical to TRBD1. CDR3 size: 14 residues. Looked up from germline, CDR1 is SGHRS and CDR2 is YFSETQ. Trimming cost V 6 bases and J 2 bases; bases outside gene matches: 5. In DNA form, the CDR3 reads TGCGCCAGCAACATCGACAGGGGGAACTATGGCTACACCTTC. Translated, it gives CASNIDRGNYGYTF.

V usage is TRBV13 and J usage is TRBJ1-1; TRBD1 agrees at 8 bases. The ends lost 4 bases at V and 4 bases at J; junction bases unmatched: 8. The CDR3 sequence is 15 residues long. Germline loops: CDR1 PRHDT, CDR2 FYEKMQ (reference sequence). CDR3 in amino acids: CASSSTRDRLTEAFF. In nucleotides, the CDR3 is TGTGCCAGCAGCTCGACCCGGGACAGGCTCACTGAAGCTTTCTTT. Full variable domain (remainder filled in from reference TRBV13 and TRBJ1-1): AAGVIQSPRHLIKEKRETATLKCYPIPRHDTVYWYQQGPGQDPQFLISFYEKMQSDKGSIPDRFSAQQFSDYHSELNMSSLELGDSALYFCASSSTRDRLTEAFFGQGTRLTVV.

Written as DNA, the CDR3 is TGTGCCAGCAGCCAGGGATTCAATGAGCAGTTCTTC. This translates into CASSQGFNEQFF. V usage is TRBV7-3 and J usage is TRBJ2-1, with D possibly matching TRBD1 (5 bases). V dropped 5 bases and J dropped 6 bases, with 8 bases sitting between them. The CDR3 loop spans 12 amino acids. CDR1 is SGHTA, CDR2 FQGTGA, per germline.

The rearrangement joins TRBV7-2 to TRBJ2-3; a possible D gene is TRBD2 (6 bases). Per the germline V gene, CDR1 is SGHTA and CDR2 is FQGNSA. CDR3 length equals 16 residues. V shed 0 bases and J shed 6 bases, with 16 bases lying between them. CDR3 loop: CASSLAGGERQDTQYF. The DNA of the CDR3 is TGTGCCAGCAGCTTAGCGGGCGGGGAACGGCAGGATACGCAGTATTTT.

The rearrangement links TRBV6-1 to TRBJ1-1; tentatively, D is TRBD1 (6 bases). Trimming took off 3 bases at V and 3 bases at J, with 8 bases between the two ends. Germline V lookup: CDR1 MNHNS, CDR2 SASEGT. The CDR3 totals 13 residues. The CDR3 reads CASSDRGDTEAFF. The CDR3 DNA is TGTGCCAGCAGTGACAGGGGTGACACTGAAGCTTTCTTT.

The V and J genes are TRBV13 and TRBJ1-1, with TRBD1 matching over 7 bases. The V and J ends lost 4 bases and 4 bases, in that order; junction bases with no gene match: 0. Looked up from germline, CDR1 is PRHDT and CDR2 is FYEKMQ (reference sequence). The CDR3 consists of 12 residues. The DNA of the CDR3 is TGTGCCAGCAGCTACAGGGGCACTGAAGCTTTCTTT. This codes for CASSYRGTEAFF.

The genes are TRBV28 and TRBJ2-6, with 7 positions matching TRBD2. The CDR3 has 20 amino acids. V lost 4 bases and J lost 4; bases outside the gene matches: 19. In germline, CDR1 is MDHEN, CDR2 SYDVKM. In nucleotides, the CDR3 is TGTGCCAGCAGTTCCCCAAAATTTGCGGGAGTGTCATTGGGGGCCAACGTCCTGACTTTC. Residues: CASSSPKFAGVSLGANVLTF.

The chain combines TRBV5-1 with TRBJ1-2; D is unclear. CDR3 length: 13 amino acids. V was cut by 7 bases and J by 8 bases, with 18 bases left in between. Germline V lookup: CDR1 SGHRS, CDR2 YFSETQ. This chain's CDR3 is CASGRGGLEGYTF. The CDR3 DNA is TGCGCCAGCGGCCGAGGAGGGTTGGAGGGCTACACCTTC.

The chain has TRBV13 and TRBJ2-4; 9 nucleotides agree with TRBD1. V shed 6 bases, J shed 8 bases, and the junction held 8 bases outside the gene matches. The CDR3 loop spans 14 amino acids. Germline loops: CDR1 PRHDT, CDR2 FYEKMQ (reference sequence). The CDR3 here is CASRKQGAVDIQYF. CDR3 DNA sequence: TGTGCCAGCAGAAAACAGGGGGCGGTGGACATTCAGTACTTC.